The sequence of this T cell receptor beta chain was determined in a study of T-cell memory formation after mild COVID-19. The study's findings and limits: That cross-reactive memory joined was suggested by some responding clones appearing in pre-infection memory.

This clonotype was seen a few times. As yet, its antigen is unknown. Per germline, CDR1 DFQATT and CDR2 SNEGSKA (reference sequence). The CDR3 has 13 amino acids. V was clipped by 5 bases and J by 6 bases, with 16 bases between them. TCRdb reanalysed the 5' RACE reads using MiXCR and keeps one entry per CDR3 protein. This table has hundreds of thousands of distinct CDR3 sequences, around 15% appearing once. The V call is TRBV20-1, the J call TRBJ1-1; weak D call: TRBD1 (5 bases). Sequencing input: PBMCs or a T cell subset sorted from them (not recorded which). The sequence was collected from a young man who had mild COVID-19 (a few samples of this study predate the infection). Cell type and time point are not known. CDR3 loop: CSAYVQAIAEAFF. The CDR3 DNA sequence: TGCAGTGCTTACGTACAGGCGATCGCTGAAGCTTTCTTT.